A selection of T cell receptor beta chains follows, all from one sample in a study of PD-L1 blockade in urothelial cancer. Generated by immunoSEQ multiplex PCR, the TCRdb table keeps only in-frame clones and is missing some. The table includes about 91,000 clones, approximately 87% detected once. Sequenced here: PBMCs, sampled around atezolizumab (anti-PD-L1) treatment. These receptors all come from a man between 65 and 80 years old with urothelial cancer. Both conserved end residues are part of each CDR3. D genes are given only for firm matches. Size is omitted from some rows. Given values are once, few, many or a class for expanded clones.

v_gene: TRBV19; len: 18; j_gene: TRBJ2-1; d_gene: TRBD2; abundance: .; CDR3aa: CASSAMGLAGGPGNEQFF; CDR3nt: TGTGCCAGTAGTGCCATGGGACTAGCGGGAGGGCCGGGGAATGAGCAGTTCTTC
v_gene: TRBV29-1; len: 13; j_gene: TRBJ1-1; d_gene: .; abundance: .; CDR3aa: CSTEQGLNTEAFF; CDR3nt: TGCAGCACCGAACAGGGCCTGAACACTGAAGCTTTCTTT
v_gene: TRBV27; len: 16; j_gene: TRBJ2-7; d_gene: .; abundance: .; CDR3aa: CASSNALQGSRAEQYF; CDR3nt: TGTGCCAGCAGTAATGCCCTACAGGGTAGCCGGGCCGAGCAGTACTTC
v_gene: TRBV5-1; len: 12; j_gene: TRBJ2-7; d_gene: .; abundance: once; CDR3aa: CASSAGGNEQYF; CDR3nt: TGCGCCAGCAGCGCTGGGGGGAACGAGCAGTACTTC
v_gene: TRBV7-2; len: 15; j_gene: TRBJ1-5; d_gene: .; abundance: .; CDR3aa: CASSSRGGWDQPQHF; CDR3nt: TGTGCCAGCAGCTCCCGGGGGGGGTGGGATCAGCCCCAGCATTTT
v_gene: TRBV18; len: 17; j_gene: TRBJ2-2; d_gene: TRBD2; abundance: .; CDR3aa: CASSPPGSGRNSGELFF; CDR3nt: TGTGCCAGCTCACCACCGGGCAGCGGGAGGAACAGCGGGGAGCTGTTTTTT
v_gene: TRBV4-2; len: 14; j_gene: TRBJ2-7; d_gene: .; abundance: .; CDR3aa: CASSQDLVTDEQYF; CDR3nt: TGTGCCAGCAGCCAAGATCTCGTGACAGACGAGCAGTACTTC
v_gene: TRBV19; len: 15; j_gene: TRBJ2-1; d_gene: TRBD2; abundance: .; CDR3aa: CASSIISGGRNEQFF; CDR3nt: TGTGCCAGTAGTATTATCAGCGGGGGGCGGAATGAGCAGTTCTTC
v_gene: TRBV5-1; len: 14; j_gene: TRBJ1-2; d_gene: .; abundance: .; CDR3aa: CASRVPLENYGYTF; CDR3nt: TGCGCCAGCAGGGTGCCCCTTGAGAACTATGGCTACACCTTC
v_gene: TRBV30; len: 15; j_gene: TRBJ2-3; d_gene: TRBD2; abundance: .; CDR3aa: CAWSGPSGRAGTQYF; CDR3nt: TGTGCCTGGAGTGGGCCTAGCGGGAGGGCTGGTACGCAGTATTTT
v_gene: TRBV9; len: 10; j_gene: TRBJ2-3; d_gene: .; abundance: .; CDR3aa: CASGSNTQYF; CDR3nt: TGTGCCAGCGGGAGTAATACGCAGTATTTT
v_gene: TRBV15; len: 13; j_gene: TRBJ2-7; d_gene: TRBD1; abundance: .; CDR3aa: CATSRAQGPEQYF; CDR3nt: TGTGCCACCAGCAGAGCACAGGGGCCCGAGCAGTACTTC
v_gene: TRBV20-1; len: 11; j_gene: TRBJ2-1; d_gene: .; abundance: .; CDR3aa: CGAGMYNEQFF; CDR3nt: TGCGGGGCAGGGATGTACAATGAGCAGTTCTTC
v_gene: TRBV11-2; len: 13; j_gene: TRBJ2-7; d_gene: TRBD1; abundance: .; CDR3aa: CASSPQGAEEQYF; CDR3nt: TGTGCCAGCAGCCCCCAGGGGGCTGAGGAGCAGTACTTC
v_gene: TRBV9; len: 18; j_gene: TRBJ1-1; d_gene: TRBD1; abundance: .; CDR3aa: CASSVGGGTGEPNTEAFF; CDR3nt: TGTGCCAGCAGCGTAGGGGGAGGGACAGGGGAGCCGAACACTGAAGCTTTCTTT
v_gene: TRBV10-3; len: 14; j_gene: TRBJ1-2; d_gene: TRBD1; abundance: .; CDR3aa: CAIRTEGQEDGYTF; CDR3nt: TGTGCCATCAGGACCGAGGGACAGGAGGATGGCTACACCTTC
v_gene: TRBV7-8; len: 15; j_gene: TRBJ2-3; d_gene: .; abundance: once; CDR3aa: CASSLSPSFTDTQYF; CDR3nt: TGTGCCAGCAGCTTAAGCCCTTCTTTCACAGATACGCAGTATTTT
v_gene: TRBV11-2; len: 15; j_gene: TRBJ2-5; d_gene: TRBD1; abundance: .; CDR3aa: CASSSPGQLQETQYF; CDR3nt: TGTGCCAGCAGCTCGCCGGGACAGCTACAAGAGACCCAGTACTTC
v_gene: TRBV5-1; len: 11; j_gene: TRBJ2-3; d_gene: .; abundance: .; CDR3aa: CASSFRDTQYF; CDR3nt: TGCGCCAGCAGCTTCAGAGATACGCAGTATTTT
v_gene: TRBV7-9; len: 16; j_gene: TRBJ2-3; d_gene: TRBD2; abundance: .; CDR3aa: CASSFLAGGGTDTQYF; CDR3nt: TGTGCCAGCAGCTTCCTAGCGGGGGGCGGCACAGATACGCAGTATTTT
v_gene: TRBV2; len: 15; j_gene: TRBJ2-2; d_gene: TRBD2; abundance: few; CDR3aa: CASRLLAGGTGELFF; CDR3nt: TGTGCCAGCAGGCTACTAGCGGGAGGGACCGGGGAGCTGTTTTTT
v_gene: TRBV18; len: 18; j_gene: TRBJ1-1; d_gene: TRBD1; abundance: once; CDR3aa: CASSPPRGDSPLNTEAFF; CDR3nt: TGTGCCAGCTCACCACCTCGAGGGGACAGTCCACTGAACACTGAAGCTTTCTTT
v_gene: TRBV5-1; len: 14; j_gene: TRBJ2-5; d_gene: .; abundance: .; CDR3aa: CASSLAVPEETQYF; CDR3nt: TGCGCCAGCAGCTTGGCGGTCCCGGAGGAGACCCAGTACTTC
v_gene: TRBV9; len: 14; j_gene: TRBJ1-1; d_gene: .; abundance: .; CDR3aa: CASSVGGFVTEAFF; CDR3nt: TGTGCCAGCAGCGTAGGAGGGTTCGTCACTGAAGCTTTCTTT
v_gene: TRBV29-1; len: 13; j_gene: TRBJ2-5; d_gene: TRBD2; abundance: .; CDR3aa: CSVWSSGKETQYF; CDR3nt: TGCAGCGTTTGGTCTAGCGGGAAAGAGACCCAGTACTTC
v_gene: TRBV29-1; len: 13; j_gene: TRBJ2-1; d_gene: TRBD2; abundance: .; CDR3aa: CSVSTSGVYEQFF; CDR3nt: TGCAGCGTTTCGACTAGCGGGGTGTATGAGCAGTTCTTC
v_gene: TRBV14; len: 13; j_gene: TRBJ1-4; d_gene: .; abundance: .; CDR3aa: CASSQDRDEKLFF; CDR3nt: TGTGCCAGCAGCCAAGACAGGGATGAAAAACTGTTTTTT
v_gene: TRBV5-4; len: 13; j_gene: TRBJ1-2; d_gene: .; abundance: .; CDR3aa: CASSLVPGDGYTF; CDR3nt: TGTGCCAGCAGCTTGGTCCCAGGGGATGGCTACACCTTC
v_gene: TRBV18; len: 17; j_gene: TRBJ1-1; d_gene: .; abundance: .; CDR3aa: CASSPQNLPGQNTEAFF; CDR3nt: TGTGCCAGCTCACCGCAAAACCTACCGGGTCAGAACACTGAAGCTTTCTTT
v_gene: TRBV7-2; len: 18; j_gene: TRBJ2-1; d_gene: TRBD2; abundance: .; CDR3aa: CASSLVLRGGASYNEQFF; CDR3nt: TGTGCCAGCAGCTTAGTTTTGCGCGGGGGGGCTTCCTACAATGAGCAGTTCTTC
v_gene: TRBV5-4; len: 16; j_gene: TRBJ2-3; d_gene: .; abundance: .; CDR3aa: CASSLARERSTDTQYF; CDR3nt: TGTGCCAGCAGCTTGGCTCGGGAGCGAAGCACAGATACGCAGTATTTT
v_gene: TRBV21-1; len: 18; j_gene: TRBJ2-1; d_gene: .; abundance: .; CDR3aa: CASSNWGLAGGAYNEQFF; CDR3nt: TGTGCCAGCAGCAACTGGGGACTAGCGGGGGGAGCCTACAATGAGCAGTTCTTC
v_gene: TRBV5-6; len: 12; j_gene: TRBJ2-3; d_gene: .; abundance: .; CDR3aa: CASSIQGDTQYF; CDR3nt: TGTGCCAGCAGCATACAGGGAGATACGCAGTATTTT
v_gene: TRBV7-2; len: 15; j_gene: TRBJ2-3; d_gene: TRBD2; abundance: .; CDR3aa: CASSRSGVSTDTQYF; CDR3nt: TGTGCCAGCAGCCGAAGCGGGGTTAGCACAGATACGCAGTATTTT
v_gene: TRBV11-3; len: 16; j_gene: TRBJ2-6; d_gene: .; abundance: .; CDR3aa: CASSSGDLGGANVLTF; CDR3nt: TGTGCCAGCAGCTCCGGAGACCTCGGCGGGGCCAACGTCCTGACTTTC
v_gene: TRBV6-5; len: 14; j_gene: TRBJ1-2; d_gene: TRBD1; abundance: .; CDR3aa: CASSYLDRSGGYTF; CDR3nt: TGTGCCAGCAGTTACTTGGACAGGTCGGGGGGCTACACCTTC
v_gene: TRBV4-2; len: 14; j_gene: TRBJ2-5; d_gene: TRBD1; abundance: .; CDR3aa: CASSPGQGQETQYF; CDR3nt: TGTGCCAGCAGCCCTGGACAGGGCCAAGAGACCCAGTACTTC
v_gene: TRBV2; len: 16; j_gene: TRBJ2-3; d_gene: .; abundance: .; CDR3aa: CASRPGVRRSTDTQYF; CDR3nt: TGTGCCAGCAGGCCAGGGGTTCGTCGTAGCACAGATACGCAGTATTTT
v_gene: TRBV5-1; len: 14; j_gene: TRBJ1-4; d_gene: TRBD1; abundance: .; CDR3aa: CASSSGQGAEKLFF; CDR3nt: TGCGCCAGCAGCTCCGGACAGGGTGCTGAAAAACTGTTTTTT
v_gene: TRBV28; len: 15; j_gene: TRBJ1-6; d_gene: .; abundance: .; CDR3aa: CASSSRGAQGSPLHF; CDR3nt: TGTGCCAGCAGCTCCCGTGGGGCTCAGGGTTCACCCCTCCACTTT
v_gene: TRBV6-6; len: 13; j_gene: TRBJ1-5; d_gene: TRBD1; abundance: once; CDR3aa: CASTTGNNQPQHF; CDR3nt: TGTGCCAGCACGACAGGGAACAATCAGCCCCAGCATTTT
v_gene: TRBV6-5; len: 15; j_gene: TRBJ2-3; d_gene: TRBD2; abundance: .; CDR3aa: CASRARAGVPDTQYF; CDR3nt: TGTGCCAGCAGGGCTAGGGCGGGGGTTCCAGATACGCAGTATTTT
v_gene: TRBV7-9; len: 13; j_gene: TRBJ1-1; d_gene: .; abundance: once; CDR3aa: CASSLGGGAEAFF; CDR3nt: TGTGCCAGCAGCTTAGGAGGGGGGGCTGAAGCTTTCTTT
v_gene: TRBV18; len: 17; j_gene: TRBJ2-7; d_gene: TRBD2; abundance: once; CDR3aa: CASSPPTSGRARGEQYF; CDR3nt: TGTGCCAGCTCACCACCGACTAGCGGGAGGGCCAGGGGCGAGCAGTACTTC
v_gene: TRBV7-3; len: 15; j_gene: TRBJ1-1; d_gene: .; abundance: .; CDR3aa: CASSLTGIEGDGAFF; CDR3nt: TGTGCCAGCAGCTTAACGGGGATTGAAGGGGATGGGGCTTTCTTT
v_gene: TRBV7-9; len: 16; j_gene: TRBJ2-6; d_gene: .; abundance: .; CDR3aa: CASSPPRVSGANVLTF; CDR3nt: TGTGCCAGCAGCCCACCTAGAGTCTCCGGGGCCAACGTCCTGACTTTC
v_gene: TRBV11-2; len: 15; j_gene: TRBJ1-3; d_gene: .; abundance: .; CDR3aa: CASSLNPGTGNTIYF; CDR3nt: TGTGCCAGCAGCTTAAATCCAGGGACTGGAAACACCATATATTTT
v_gene: TRBV19; len: 13; j_gene: TRBJ1-1; d_gene: .; abundance: .; CDR3aa: CASSMAPNTEAFF; CDR3nt: TGTGCCAGTAGTATGGCCCCCAACACTGAAGCTTTCTTT
v_gene: TRBV9; len: 13; j_gene: TRBJ2-1; d_gene: TRBD2; abundance: .; CDR3aa: CASSPGGDLGQFF; CDR3nt: TGTGCCAGCAGCCCCGGGGGGGACCTAGGGCAGTTCTTC
v_gene: TRBV10-1; len: 17; j_gene: TRBJ2-1; d_gene: TRBD2; abundance: .; CDR3aa: CAMQQLVGPSGYHEQFF; CDR3nt: TGCGCCATGCAGCAGTTGGTCGGCCCTAGCGGATACCATGAGCAGTTCTTC
v_gene: TRBV5-4; len: 14; j_gene: TRBJ2-5; d_gene: .; abundance: once; CDR3aa: CASSLGGPGETQYF; CDR3nt: TGTGCCAGCAGCTTGGGGGGGCCAGGAGAGACCCAGTACTTC
v_gene: TRBV5-1; len: 15; j_gene: TRBJ2-7; d_gene: TRBD1; abundance: .; CDR3aa: CASSSIPGQGYEQYF; CDR3nt: TGCGCCAGCAGCTCTATACCGGGACAGGGCTACGAGCAGTACTTC
v_gene: TRBV6-1; len: 15; j_gene: TRBJ1-5; d_gene: TRBD1; abundance: .; CDR3aa: CASSDIDRVSQPQHF; CDR3nt: TGTGCCAGCAGTGATATAGACAGGGTTTCTCAGCCCCAGCATTTT
v_gene: TRBV30; len: 13; j_gene: TRBJ2-5; d_gene: TRBD1; abundance: .; CDR3aa: CAWATGVEETQYF; CDR3nt: TGTGCCTGGGCGACAGGGGTTGAAGAGACCCAGTACTTC
v_gene: TRBV5-1; len: 15; j_gene: TRBJ2-3; d_gene: TRBD2; abundance: .; CDR3aa: CASSISGGAGDTQYF; CDR3nt: TGCGCCAGCAGTATTAGCGGGGGGGCCGGAGATACGCAGTATTTT
v_gene: TRBV5-1; len: 16; j_gene: TRBJ2-7; d_gene: TRBD1; abundance: .; CDR3aa: CASSQSPGTGSGEQYF; CDR3nt: TGCGCCAGCAGCCAGAGCCCCGGGACAGGGTCGGGCGAGCAGTACTTC